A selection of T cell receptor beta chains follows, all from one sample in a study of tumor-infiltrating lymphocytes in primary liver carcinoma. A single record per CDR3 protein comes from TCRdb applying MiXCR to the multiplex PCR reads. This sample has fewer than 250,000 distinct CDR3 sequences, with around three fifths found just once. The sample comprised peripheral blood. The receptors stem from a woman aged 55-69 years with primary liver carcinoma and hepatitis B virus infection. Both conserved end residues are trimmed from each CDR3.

ASTNWDQGEANEKLF	TRBV6-1	TRBJ1-4
ASRRSNEKLF	TRBV7-9	TRBJ1-4
ASSLGGGRIPYYEQF	TRBV11-2	TRBJ2-1
ASSPHTYNQPQH	TRBV28	TRBJ1-5
ASSFLAFKNTGELF	TRBV28	TRBJ2-2
ASSLFFGASDGYT	TRBV5-6	TRBJ1-2
ASSRDRSTDTQY	TRBV2	TRBJ2-3
ASTLGTSATYEQY	TRBV21-1	TRBJ2-7
ASSREGLMNTEAF	TRBV7-9	TRBJ1-1
ASSQMAIPEQF	TRBV4-1	TRBJ2-1
VSSFGDYDYT	TRBV12-3/TRBV12-4	TRBJ1-2
ASSPGQKNTEAL	TRBV11-1	TRBJ1-1
ASSSDGYSYRQY	TRBV6-1	TRBJ2-7
ATSREATYTGELF	TRBV15	TRBJ2-2
ASTQGDSTTGELF	TRBV6-5	TRBJ2-2
SARDRAAGGNTGELF	TRBV20-1	TRBJ2-2
TSSLVWSYEQY	TRBV11-3	TRBJ2-7
ASSLGENEQC	TRBV11-2	TRBJ2-7
ASSPDGTTKETQY	TRBV4-2	TRBJ2-5
ASSQDSWGTYDEQF	TRBV4-1	TRBJ2-1
ASSLNRASGETQY	TRBV12-3/TRBV12-4	TRBJ2-5
ATIDVEQY	TRBV28	TRBJ2-7
ASSLPRTGDEQY	TRBV11-2	TRBJ2-7
ASSLTGTSGSRGEQF	TRBV11-2	TRBJ2-1
ASSQAGLEGETQY	TRBV4-2	TRBJ2-5
ASSSGGHSTDTRY	TRBV11-2	TRBJ2-3
ASNPDRRNTDTQY	TRBV6-1	TRBJ2-3
ASSLDYSTYETQY	TRBV11-3	TRBJ2-5
SALAMSTDTQY	TRBV20-1	TRBJ2-3
SVGAVGGTQEQY	TRBV29-1	TRBJ2-7
ASSFWGLIGGDTQY	TRBV7-9	TRBJ2-3
ASSLVAPGPQH	TRBV11-2	TRBJ1-5
ASRWRTAPSYEQC	TRBV11-2	TRBJ2-7
ASSSGTNYGYT	TRBV28	TRBJ1-2
ASSPRQFWGPNQPQH	TRBV12-3/TRBV12-4	TRBJ1-5
AGSPYLAGGSNEQY	TRBV6-1	TRBJ2-7
ASSTGLAGELF	TRBV28	TRBJ2-2
ASSTAGSHKHY	TRBV11-2	TRBJ2-7
ASSQGVTQETQY	TRBV4-2	TRBJ2-5
ASSQTRVWNLTNNEQF	TRBV4-1	TRBJ2-1
ASSTLRPGQVGGGSCF	TRBV11-2	TRBJ2-2
ATSFGESSYEHY	TRBV5-5	TRBJ2-7
ASSAYRGNTGELF	TRBV25-1	TRBJ2-2
ASRDYNEQF	TRBV12-3/TRBV12-4	TRBJ2-1
ASRRVVNDERY	TRBV6-1	TRBJ2-7
AWSTRSSGVTYEQY	TRBV30	TRBJ2-7
ASSGRRELF	TRBV28	TRBJ2-2
PSSYGGRTSGSEQY	TRBV11-2	TRBJ2-7